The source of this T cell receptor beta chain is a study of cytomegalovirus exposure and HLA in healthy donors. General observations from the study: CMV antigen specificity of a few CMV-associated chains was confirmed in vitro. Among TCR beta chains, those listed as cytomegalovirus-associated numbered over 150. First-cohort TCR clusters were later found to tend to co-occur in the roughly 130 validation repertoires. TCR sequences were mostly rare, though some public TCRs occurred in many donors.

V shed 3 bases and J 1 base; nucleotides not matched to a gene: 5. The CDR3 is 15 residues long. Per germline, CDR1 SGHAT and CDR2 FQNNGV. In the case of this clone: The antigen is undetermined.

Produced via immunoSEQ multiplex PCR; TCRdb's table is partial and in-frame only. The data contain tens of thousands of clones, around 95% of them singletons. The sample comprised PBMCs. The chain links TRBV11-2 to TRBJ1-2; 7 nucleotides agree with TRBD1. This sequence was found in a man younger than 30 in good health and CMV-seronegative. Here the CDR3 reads CASSFSQGSNYGYTF. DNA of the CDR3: TGTGCCAGCAGCTTTTCACAGGGGAGTAACTATGGCTACACCTTC. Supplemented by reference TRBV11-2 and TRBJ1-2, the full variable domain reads EAGVAQSPRYKIIEKRQSVAFWCNPISGHATLYWYQQILGQGPKLLIQFQNNGVVDDSQLPKDRFSAERLKGVDSTLKIQPAKLEDSAVYLCASSFSQGSNYGYTFGSGTRLTVV.